This is a list of T cell receptor beta chains from one sample in a study of low-dose radiotherapy and immunotherapy resistance in tumors. TCRdb reprocessed the reads via MiXCR and lists one record per CDR3 protein. The top ten hold under 1.1% of the sample, which has 85,000 to 95,000 distinct CDR3 sequences, just under 9.5% seen once. Sequencing used PBMCs, obtained before treatment. Source of these receptors: a male donor with prostate cancer. Both conserved end residues are part of each CDR3.

v_call	j_call	cdr3_aa
TRBV19	TRBJ2-1	CASSMGFIGRVNNEQFF
TRBV7-9	TRBJ2-3	CASSFSLLAGVASTDTQYF
TRBV10-3	TRBJ2-1	CAISEPGTGSGNEQFF
TRBV19	TRBJ1-4	CASSIQGTNEKLFF
TRBV7-2	TRBJ1-4	CASSLGFATNEKLFF
TRBV29-1	TRBJ2-1	CSEMTGSYNEQFF
TRBV3-1	TRBJ1-3	CASSIGTLSGNTIYF
TRBV3-1	TRBJ1-2	CASSYRAANYGYTF
TRBV3-1	TRBJ1-1	CASSPSDRLNTEAFF
TRBV19	TRBJ2-7	CASSSGDEQYF
TRBV4-3	TRBJ2-2	CASSQELGENGELFF
TRBV5-1	TRBJ2-1	CASTTSGSSYNEQFF
TRBV20-1	TRBJ2-5	CSAGAGTSVQETQYF
TRBV5-1	TRBJ2-1	CASSSGTRNNEQFF
TRBV7-2	TRBJ2-1	CASSLKGTGGRNEQFF
TRBV7-9	TRBJ2-3	CAIGLAGKADTQYF